Listed below are T cell receptor beta chains from one sample, sequenced in a study of shared clonotypes between healthy human individuals. Profiled with immunoSEQ multiplex PCR; TCRdb holds only in-frame clones, not every one. The table shows roughly 2.5 million clones, with 85% to 95% occurring only once. Material: naive CD4+ T cells sorted from blood. The origin of the receptors is a man between 18 and 29 years old in good health. CDR3s include the opening cysteine and the closing phenylalanine or tryptophan. The D gene is left open where the match is weak. The size field is filled for only some rows; it gives once, few, many or a size class.

d_gene: -
j_gene: TRBJ2-5
abundance: -
v_gene: TRBV6-6
CDR3nt: TGTGCCAGCAGTTACTCGGGGGGGGCAGGCGGCCTGCCCCAGTACTTC
CDR3aa: CASSYSGGAGGLPQYF

d_gene: -
j_gene: TRBJ2-7
abundance: -
v_gene: TRBV6-5
CDR3nt: TGTGCCAGCAGTTACTCACCGGTGGGATCCTACGAGCAGTACTTC
CDR3aa: CASSYSPVGSYEQYF

d_gene: TRBD1
j_gene: TRBJ1-1
abundance: -
v_gene: TRBV27
CDR3nt: TGTGCCAGCAGTCCGGGGACAGCCTTGAACACTGAAGCTTTCTTT
CDR3aa: CASSPGTALNTEAFF

d_gene: -
j_gene: TRBJ1-1
abundance: -
v_gene: TRBV7-2
CDR3nt: TGTGCCAGCAGATCAGGGGCGATGAACACTGAAGCTTTCTTT
CDR3aa: CASRSGAMNTEAFF

d_gene: -
j_gene: TRBJ1-2
abundance: -
v_gene: TRBV30
CDR3nt: TGTGCCTGGAGTGTATTGGGAGGCAGGGGCTACACCTTC
CDR3aa: CAWSVLGGRGYTF

d_gene: TRBD2
j_gene: TRBJ2-2
abundance: -
v_gene: TRBV7-7
CDR3nt: TGTGCTAGCAGCCTCGGACTAGCGGGAGTGACCGGGGAGCTGTTTTTT
CDR3aa: CASSLGLAGVTGELFF

d_gene: -
j_gene: TRBJ2-1
abundance: once
v_gene: TRBV5-4
CDR3nt: TGTGCCAGCAGCTTGGAGGGGGGGAAGCAGTTCTTC
CDR3aa: CASSLEGGKQFF

d_gene: TRBD1
j_gene: TRBJ2-7
abundance: -
v_gene: TRBV10-3
CDR3nt: TGTGCCGCCGGTAGGGACAGGGGGCTTCGGGAGTACGAGCAGTACTTC
CDR3aa: CAAGRDRGLREYEQYF

d_gene: -
j_gene: TRBJ2-2
abundance: -
v_gene: TRBV21-1
CDR3nt: TGTGCCAGCCCCCCACCTCGCGCGAACACCGGGGAGCTGTTTTTT
CDR3aa: CASPPPRANTGELFF

d_gene: -
j_gene: TRBJ2-2
abundance: once
v_gene: TRBV18
CDR3nt: TGTGCCAGCTCACCAGTAAATACCGGGGAGCTGTTTTTT
CDR3aa: CASSPVNTGELFF

d_gene: TRBD1
j_gene: TRBJ2-1
abundance: -
v_gene: TRBV10-3
CDR3nt: TGTGCCATCAGTGAACCAGGGACAGCGAGGTTCTTC
CDR3aa: CAISEPGTARFF

d_gene: TRBD2
j_gene: TRBJ2-1
abundance: -
v_gene: TRBV5-1
CDR3nt: TGCGCCAGCAGCAACGGACTAGCGGGAGGCAATGAGCAGTTCTTC
CDR3aa: CASSNGLAGGNEQFF

d_gene: -
j_gene: TRBJ2-1
abundance: -
v_gene: TRBV19
CDR3nt: TGTGCCAGTAGTATAGGAGATAGCAGTAGGAATGAGCAGTTCTTC
CDR3aa: CASSIGDSSRNEQFF

d_gene: -
j_gene: TRBJ2-7
abundance: -
v_gene: TRBV7-9
CDR3nt: TGTGCCAGCAGCTTATTCTACAGTCCCTACGAGCAGTACTTC
CDR3aa: CASSLFYSPYEQYF

d_gene: -
j_gene: TRBJ2-7
abundance: -
v_gene: TRBV5-1
CDR3nt: TGCGCCAGCAGCTCCGGGACTCTGATGTTCGAGCAGTACTTC
CDR3aa: CASSSGTLMFEQYF

d_gene: -
j_gene: TRBJ2-3
abundance: -
v_gene: TRBV7-2
CDR3nt: TGTGCCAGCAAAAGGCGGCTCAACACAGATACGCAGTATTTT
CDR3aa: CASKRRLNTDTQYF

d_gene: -
j_gene: TRBJ2-7
abundance: once
v_gene: TRBV14
CDR3nt: TGTGCCAGCAGCCAAGATGGGACTTCCTACGAGCAGTACTTC
CDR3aa: CASSQDGTSYEQYF

d_gene: TRBD2
j_gene: TRBJ2-1
abundance: -
v_gene: TRBV7-2
CDR3nt: TGTGCCAGCAGCTTAGCGCGCGCTAGCGGGAGTTTGGCTGAGCAGTTCTTC
CDR3aa: CASSLARASGSLAEQFF

d_gene: -
j_gene: TRBJ2-7
abundance: once
v_gene: TRBV18
CDR3nt: TGTGCCAGCTCGACGGCCTCCTACGAGCAGTACTTC
CDR3aa: CASSTASYEQYF

d_gene: -
j_gene: TRBJ2-1
abundance: -
v_gene: TRBV29-1
CDR3nt: TGCACCACCCAAGGGGGGGCTGGTGAGCAGTTCTTC
CDR3aa: CTTQGGAGEQFF

d_gene: -
j_gene: TRBJ1-2
abundance: -
v_gene: TRBV30
CDR3nt: TGTGCCTGGTATGACCAAGTTTCAAACTATGGCTACACCTTC
CDR3aa: CAWYDQVSNYGYTF

d_gene: -
j_gene: TRBJ1-3
abundance: -
v_gene: TRBV27
CDR3nt: TGTGCCAGCAGTTTATCCGGGGCCGGGGCAGGCATGAGCTCTGGAAACACCATATATTTT
CDR3aa: CASSLSGAGAGMSSGNTIYF

d_gene: TRBD1
j_gene: TRBJ2-7
abundance: -
v_gene: TRBV29-1
CDR3nt: TGCAGCGTTAACCCTTCCGGGACAGGAACCTACGAGCAGTACTTC
CDR3aa: CSVNPSGTGTYEQYF

d_gene: -
j_gene: TRBJ2-3
abundance: -
v_gene: TRBV7-9
CDR3nt: TGTGCCAGCAGCCCGGGTATCGGGGGAAGCACAGATACGCAGTATTTT
CDR3aa: CASSPGIGGSTDTQYF

d_gene: -
j_gene: TRBJ2-7
abundance: -
v_gene: TRBV6-1
CDR3nt: TGTGCCAGCAGTGAACTGGGGGCTGGTGAGCAGTACTTC
CDR3aa: CASSELGAGEQYF

d_gene: -
j_gene: TRBJ2-3
abundance: -
v_gene: TRBV5-1
CDR3nt: TGCGCCAGCCGAAGTGGGGGAGCGTATTTCACAGATACGCAGTATTTT
CDR3aa: CASRSGGAYFTDTQYF

d_gene: -
j_gene: TRBJ2-7
abundance: once
v_gene: TRBV6-1
CDR3nt: TGTGCCAGCCGGGCTGGGGGCGGGTACGAGCAGTACTTC
CDR3aa: CASRAGGGYEQYF

d_gene: -
j_gene: TRBJ2-3
abundance: -
v_gene: TRBV11-2
CDR3nt: TGTGCCAGCAGCCGGGACAGCACAGATACGCAGTATTTT
CDR3aa: CASSRDSTDTQYF

d_gene: -
j_gene: TRBJ1-1
abundance: -
v_gene: TRBV2
CDR3nt: TGTGCCAGCATGGCACAGGGCGTTGGGACTGAAGCTTTCTTT
CDR3aa: CASMAQGVGTEAFF

d_gene: -
j_gene: TRBJ2-7
abundance: -
v_gene: TRBV18
CDR3nt: TGTGCCAGCTCACCGCGGGACCGAGCCTCCTACGAGCAGTACTTC
CDR3aa: CASSPRDRASYEQYF

d_gene: -
j_gene: TRBJ2-7
abundance: -
v_gene: TRBV18
CDR3nt: TGTGCCAGCTCGCCTATTGGGAATGATTTCGAGCAGTACTTC
CDR3aa: CASSPIGNDFEQYF

d_gene: -
j_gene: TRBJ1-5
abundance: -
v_gene: TRBV6-5
CDR3nt: TGTGCCAGCAGGCGTAAGGAGGGTAGCAATCAGCCCCAGCATTTT
CDR3aa: CASRRKEGSNQPQHF

d_gene: -
j_gene: TRBJ1-4
abundance: once
v_gene: TRBV5-3
CDR3nt: TGTGCCAGAAGCTTGGCGGGGGGCAGTGAAAAACTGTTTTTT
CDR3aa: CARSLAGGSEKLFF

d_gene: TRBD2
j_gene: TRBJ2-1
abundance: -
v_gene: TRBV30
CDR3nt: TGTGCCTGGAGTGTAGGTCTAGCGGGAGGTAAAAGAAATGAGCAGTTCTTC
CDR3aa: CAWSVGLAGGKRNEQFF

d_gene: TRBD2
j_gene: TRBJ2-1
abundance: -
v_gene: TRBV19
CDR3nt: TGTGCCAGTAGTCGGTCCGGGACTAGCCGCTACAATGAGCAGTTCTTC
CDR3aa: CASSRSGTSRYNEQFF

d_gene: TRBD1
j_gene: TRBJ2-5
abundance: -
v_gene: TRBV6-1
CDR3nt: TGTGCCGGTTCAGTACGGGACAGGCCTCAAGAGACCCAGTACTTC
CDR3aa: CAGSVRDRPQETQYF

d_gene: TRBD1
j_gene: TRBJ1-4
abundance: -
v_gene: TRBV6-5
CDR3nt: TGTGCCAGCAGTTTAAACAGGGGGCTTGAAAAACTGTTTTTT
CDR3aa: CASSLNRGLEKLFF

d_gene: TRBD2
j_gene: TRBJ2-2
abundance: -
v_gene: TRBV28
CDR3nt: TGTGCCAGCTTATTTCGGGAGGGGAACACCGGGGAGCTGTTTTTT
CDR3aa: CASLFREGNTGELFF

d_gene: -
j_gene: TRBJ2-3
abundance: once
v_gene: TRBV4-1
CDR3nt: TGCGCCAGCAGCCAAGCAGGGGCCCTTGGCACAGATACGCAGTATTTT
CDR3aa: CASSQAGALGTDTQYF

d_gene: TRBD1
j_gene: TRBJ2-7
abundance: -
v_gene: TRBV28
CDR3nt: TGTGCCAGCATAGGGGACAGGGGAAACGAGCAGTACTTC
CDR3aa: CASIGDRGNEQYF

d_gene: -
j_gene: TRBJ2-7
abundance: -
v_gene: TRBV7-9
CDR3nt: TGTGCCAGCCGCCCGAATATGGTCTACGAGCAGTACTTC
CDR3aa: CASRPNMVYEQYF